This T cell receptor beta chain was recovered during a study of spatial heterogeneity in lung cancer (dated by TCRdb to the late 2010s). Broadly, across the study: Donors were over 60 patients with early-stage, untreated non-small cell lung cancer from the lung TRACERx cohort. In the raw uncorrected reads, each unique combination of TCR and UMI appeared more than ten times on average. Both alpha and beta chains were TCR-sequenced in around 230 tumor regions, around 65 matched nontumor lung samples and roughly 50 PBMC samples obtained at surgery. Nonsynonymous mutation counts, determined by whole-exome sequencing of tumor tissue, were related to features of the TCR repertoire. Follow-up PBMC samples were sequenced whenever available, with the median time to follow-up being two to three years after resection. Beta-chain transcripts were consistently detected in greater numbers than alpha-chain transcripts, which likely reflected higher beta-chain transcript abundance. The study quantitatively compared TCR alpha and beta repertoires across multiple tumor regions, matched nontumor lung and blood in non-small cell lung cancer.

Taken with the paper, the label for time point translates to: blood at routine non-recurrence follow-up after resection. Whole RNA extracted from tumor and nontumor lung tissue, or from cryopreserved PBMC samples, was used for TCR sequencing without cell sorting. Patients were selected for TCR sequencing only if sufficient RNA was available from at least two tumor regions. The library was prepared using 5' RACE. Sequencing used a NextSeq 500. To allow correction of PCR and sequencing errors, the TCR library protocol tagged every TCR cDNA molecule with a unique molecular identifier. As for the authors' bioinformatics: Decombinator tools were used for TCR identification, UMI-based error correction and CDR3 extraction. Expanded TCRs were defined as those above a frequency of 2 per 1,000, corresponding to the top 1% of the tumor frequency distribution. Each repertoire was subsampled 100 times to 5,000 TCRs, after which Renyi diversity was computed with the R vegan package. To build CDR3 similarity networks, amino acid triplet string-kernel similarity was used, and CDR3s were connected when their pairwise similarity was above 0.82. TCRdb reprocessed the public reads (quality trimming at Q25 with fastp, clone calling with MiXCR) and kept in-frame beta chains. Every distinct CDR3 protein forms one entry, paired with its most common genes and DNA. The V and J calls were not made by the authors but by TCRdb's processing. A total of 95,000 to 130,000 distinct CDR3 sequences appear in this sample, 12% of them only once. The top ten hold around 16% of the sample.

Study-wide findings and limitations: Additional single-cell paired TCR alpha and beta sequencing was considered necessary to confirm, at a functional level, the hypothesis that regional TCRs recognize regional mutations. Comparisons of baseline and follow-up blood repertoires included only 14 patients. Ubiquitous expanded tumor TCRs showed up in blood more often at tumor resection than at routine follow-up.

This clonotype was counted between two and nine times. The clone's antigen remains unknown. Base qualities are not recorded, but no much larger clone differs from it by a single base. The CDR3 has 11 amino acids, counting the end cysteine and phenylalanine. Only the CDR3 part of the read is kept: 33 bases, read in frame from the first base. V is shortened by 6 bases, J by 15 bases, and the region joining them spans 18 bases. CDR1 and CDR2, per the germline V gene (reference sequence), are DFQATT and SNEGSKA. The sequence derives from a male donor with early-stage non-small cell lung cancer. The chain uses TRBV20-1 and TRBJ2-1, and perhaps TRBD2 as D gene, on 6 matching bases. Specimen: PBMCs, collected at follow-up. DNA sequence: TGCAGTGCCCCCCCCGGGGGACTGGCGTTCTTC. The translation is CSAPPGGLAFF.